This T cell receptor (beta chain) comes out of a study of T-cell memory formation after mild COVID-19. The CDR3 spans 14 residues. Germline V gene lookup returns CDR1 GTSNPN and CDR2 SVGIG (reference sequence). V lost 0 bases and J lost 0, with 6 bases in between. This clonotype appeared a few times. TCRdb independently ran MiXCR on the 5' RACE reads; one entry per CDR3 protein. Altogether 100,000 to 150,000 distinct CDR3 sequences are present, about 5.9% being singletons, with the ten largest covering roughly 2%. Source material: PBMCs or a T cell subset sorted from them (not recorded which). This TCR was recovered from an adult woman who had mild COVID-19 (a few samples of this study predate the infection). Cell type and time point are not known. The chain recombines TRBV30 with TRBJ2-1, with TRBD2 as a possible D gene (6 bases). CDR3 DNA sequence: TGTGCCTGGAGTGTTAGCGGCTCCTACAATGAGCAGTTCTTC. Protein: CAWSVSGSYNEQFF.